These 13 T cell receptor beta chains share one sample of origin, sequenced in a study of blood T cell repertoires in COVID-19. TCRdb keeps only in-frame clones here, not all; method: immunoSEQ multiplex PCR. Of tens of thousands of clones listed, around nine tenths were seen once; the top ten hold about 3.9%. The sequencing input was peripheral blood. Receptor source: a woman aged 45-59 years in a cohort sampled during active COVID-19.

As DNA, the CDR3 is TGTGCCAGCAGCCAGGAGTGGGCGGCAGGGGGGCTGGCCAAAAACATTCAGTACTTC. This sequence encodes CASSQEWAAGGLAKNIQYF. The rearrangement uses TRBV4-2 and TRBJ2-4; D perhaps matches TRBD1 (7 bases). This CDR3 contains 19 residues. Germline values: CDR1 LGHNA, CDR2 YNFKEQ. The ends were cut back, 3 bases at V and 1 base at J, with 22 bases in the middle.

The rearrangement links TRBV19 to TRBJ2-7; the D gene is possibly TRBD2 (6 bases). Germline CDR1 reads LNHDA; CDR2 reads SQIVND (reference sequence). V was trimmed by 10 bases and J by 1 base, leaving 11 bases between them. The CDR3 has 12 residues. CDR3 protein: CATLGGSYEQYF. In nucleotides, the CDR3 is TGTGCCACCCTGGGGGGATCCTACGAGCAGTACTTC.

The CDR3 here is CASSLVGTSGSASYEQYF. The CDR3 coding sequence is TGTGCCAGCAGCTTAGTAGGGACTAGCGGGAGCGCTTCCTACGAGCAGTACTTC. The chain joins TRBV7-8 to TRBJ2-7; 14 bases line up with TRBD2. Germline trimming cut 1 base from V and 1 base from J; bases unmatched to any gene: 6. Germline CDR1 is SGHVS and CDR2 is FQNEAQ. The CDR3 extends over 18 amino acids.

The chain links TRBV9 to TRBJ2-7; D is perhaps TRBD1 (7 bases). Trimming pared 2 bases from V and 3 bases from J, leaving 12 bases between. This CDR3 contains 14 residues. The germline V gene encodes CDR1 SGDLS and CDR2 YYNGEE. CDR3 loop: CASSVGQGGYEQYF. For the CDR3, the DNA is TGTGCCAGCAGCGTTGGGCAGGGGGGCTACGAGCAGTACTTC.

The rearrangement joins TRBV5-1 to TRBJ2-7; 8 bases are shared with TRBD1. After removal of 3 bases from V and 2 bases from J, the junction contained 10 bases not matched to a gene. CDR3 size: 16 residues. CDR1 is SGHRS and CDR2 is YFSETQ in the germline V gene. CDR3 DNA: TGCGCCAGCAGCTCCGCCAAGACAGGGGTTACCTACGAGCAGTACTTC. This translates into CASSSAKTGVTYEQYF.

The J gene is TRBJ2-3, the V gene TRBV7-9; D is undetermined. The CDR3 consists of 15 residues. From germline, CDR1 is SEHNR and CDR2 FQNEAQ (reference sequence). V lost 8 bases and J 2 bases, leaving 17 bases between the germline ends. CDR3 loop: CASAIPVVYTDTQYF. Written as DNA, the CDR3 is TGTGCCAGCGCTATCCCGGTCGTATACACAGATACGCAGTATTTT.

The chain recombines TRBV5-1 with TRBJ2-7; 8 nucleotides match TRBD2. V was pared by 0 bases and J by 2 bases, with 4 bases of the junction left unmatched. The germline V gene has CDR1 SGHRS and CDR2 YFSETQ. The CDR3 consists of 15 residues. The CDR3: CASSLAREGPYEQYF. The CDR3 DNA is TGCGCCAGCAGCTTGGCCCGGGAGGGCCCCTACGAGCAGTACTTC.

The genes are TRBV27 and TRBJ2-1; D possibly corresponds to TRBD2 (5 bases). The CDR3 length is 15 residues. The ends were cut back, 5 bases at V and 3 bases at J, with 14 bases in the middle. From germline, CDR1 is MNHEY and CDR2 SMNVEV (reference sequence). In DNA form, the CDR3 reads TGTGCCAGCAGTCGGACTCGGACCGGCTACAATGAGCAGTTCTTC. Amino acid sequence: CASSRTRTGYNEQFF.

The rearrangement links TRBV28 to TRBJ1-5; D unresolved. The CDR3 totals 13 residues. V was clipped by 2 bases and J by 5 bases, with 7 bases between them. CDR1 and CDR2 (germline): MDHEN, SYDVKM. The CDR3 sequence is CASSLGRDQPQHF. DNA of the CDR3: TGTGCCAGCAGTTTAGGGAGGGATCAGCCCCAGCATTTT.

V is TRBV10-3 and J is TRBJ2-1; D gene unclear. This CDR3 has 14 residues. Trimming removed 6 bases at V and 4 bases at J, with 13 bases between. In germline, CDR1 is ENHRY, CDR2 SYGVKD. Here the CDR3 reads CAIRPTIHYNEQFF. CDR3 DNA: TGTGCCATCAGGCCTACTATTCATTACAATGAGCAGTTCTTC.

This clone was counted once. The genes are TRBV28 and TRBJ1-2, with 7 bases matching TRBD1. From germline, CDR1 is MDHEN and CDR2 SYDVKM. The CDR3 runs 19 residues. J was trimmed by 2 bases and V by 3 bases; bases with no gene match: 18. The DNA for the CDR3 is TGTGCCAGCAGTTTCCGAAATCGACAGGGACGGGGGCTAAACTATGGCTACACCTTC. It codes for CASSFRNRQGRGLNYGYTF.

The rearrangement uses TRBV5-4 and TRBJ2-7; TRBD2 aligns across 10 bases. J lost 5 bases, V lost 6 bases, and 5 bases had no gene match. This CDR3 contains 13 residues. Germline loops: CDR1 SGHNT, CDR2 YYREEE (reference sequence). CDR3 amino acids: CASMLAGADEQYF. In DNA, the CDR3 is TGTGCCAGCATGCTAGCGGGAGCGGACGAGCAGTACTTC.

The CDR3 sequence is CASSTYRGGNTEAFF. CDR3 nucleotides: TGTGCCAGTAGTACATACAGGGGGGGAAACACTGAAGCTTTCTTT. The rearrangement uses TRBV19 and TRBJ1-1; 8 nucleotides align to TRBD1. Trimming cost V 4 bases and J 2 bases; bases outside gene matches: 6. The CDR3 length is 15 residues. CDR1 LNHDA and CDR2 SQIVND come from the germline V gene (reference sequence).